This T cell receptor beta chain was sequenced in a study of long-term antiretroviral therapy in people with HIV. All donors provided no fewer than one pre-ART and no fewer than two post-ART PBMC samples. Amounts of roughly 0.95-11 million cryopreserved PBMC were held in the samples before DNA extraction. CDR3 length: 14 residues. Between the trimmed V and J ends, which lost 1 base and 8 bases, there was a span of 11 bases. The V gene's germline CDR1 is MNHEY and CDR2 SMNVEV (reference sequence). Study-wide results and caveats: Patients on ART gained diversity, which nonetheless stayed below transplant donor controls.

Researchers report immunoSEQ v3.0 was run at survey level. Sequenced by immunoSEQ multiplex PCR; TCRdb stores in-frame clones only, minus some. The data show under 25,000 clones, 65% to 80% seen once. Note on this clone: As yet, its antigen is unknown.

The sequence was obtained from a man between 18 and 35 years old with HIV. The chain employs TRBV27 and TRBJ1-4; possibly TRBD1 for D (5 bases). The input for sequencing was unsorted PBMCs, taken 0.5 years before starting antiretroviral therapy. The CDR3 nucleotides are TGTGCCAGCAGTTTATTGGGGCGTGGGGAAAAACTGTTTTTT. This gives the protein CASSLLGRGEKLFF.